This T cell receptor beta chain was retrieved from a study of CD8 T cells in Susac syndrome. The CDR3 loop spans 14 amino acids. CDR1 SGHRS and CDR2 YFSETQ come from the germline V gene. The V end lost 2 bases, the J end lost 5 bases, and 14 bases lay between the germline ends. Random hexamers were used to reverse transcribe an amount of about 0.5 to 1 ug RNA. TCRdb reanalysed the immunoSEQ multiplex PCR reads using MiXCR and keeps one entry per CDR3 protein. The table lists 150,000 or so distinct CDR3 sequences, roughly 95% of them singletons, with roughly 0.13% in the top ten. This TCR was recovered from a human donor in good health. The sequenced sample was CD4+ T cells from PBMCs. The rearrangement links TRBV5-1 to TRBJ2-7; maybe TRBD2 (6 bases). The CDR3 bases are TGCGCCAGCAGCTTTACGACTAGTACAAACGAGCAGTACTTC. Its protein product is CASSFTTSTNEQYF.